Listed below are T cell receptor beta chains from one sample, sequenced in a study of blood T cell repertoires in COVID-19. Clones were read by immunoSEQ multiplex PCR, and TCRdb kept only the in-frame ones, dropping some. The repertoire includes 90,000 or so clones, approximately 90% of them detected once, and 1.8% sits in the top ten. The sequenced material came from peripheral blood. The origin of the receptors is a human donor with active COVID-19. The donor label of this sample is uncertain. Each CDR3 is given with its conserved first and last residue. A D gene is named only where the DNA matches it firmly. Size values are once, few and many counts, or a class for expanded clones, and some rows have none.

cdr3_aa,cdr3_nt,v_call,j_call,clone_size,d_call
CASSQGGGPGFPYNEQFF,TGTGCCAGCAGCCAAGGAGGAGGACCGGGATTTCCCTACAATGAGCAGTTCTTC,TRBV4-2,TRBJ2-1,-,-
CASSQGPRDTQYF,TGTGCCAGCAGCCAAGGCCCCAGAGATACGCAGTATTTT,TRBV3-1/TRBV3-2,TRBJ2-3,-,-
CASSLVTSGTNTGELFF,TGTGCCAGCAGCTTAGTCACTAGCGGGACGAACACCGGGGAGCTGTTTTTT,TRBV7-6,TRBJ2-2,-,TRBD2
CASSAFLQGAIYGYTF,TGTGCCAGCAGCGCATTCCTACAGGGGGCCATCTATGGCTACACCTTC,TRBV9,TRBJ1-2,-,TRBD1
CASSQTNRGANTEAFF,TGCGCCAGCAGCCAGACGAACAGGGGGGCGAACACTGAAGCTTTCTTT,TRBV4-3,TRBJ1-1,-,TRBD1
CASSLGLRDEQYF,TGTGCCAGCAGCTTAGGACTCCGCGACGAGCAGTACTTC,TRBV7-3,TRBJ2-7,few,-
CASSHRENTEAFF,TGTGCCAGCAGCCACAGGGAGAACACTGAAGCTTTCTTT,TRBV27,TRBJ1-1,-,-
CASSPSTGGNEQYF,TGTGCCAGCTCACCTTCGACAGGGGGCAACGAGCAGTACTTC,TRBV18,TRBJ2-7,-,TRBD1
CASSQVGATSGNTIYF,TGTGCCAGCAGCCAAGTAGGGGCTACCTCTGGAAACACCATATATTTT,TRBV4-2,TRBJ1-3,-,-
CASTSGGAPDTQYF,TGTGCCAGCACCAGCGGGGGGGCCCCAGATACGCAGTATTTT,TRBV9,TRBJ2-3,-,TRBD2
CASSPGSKYEQYF,TGTGCCAGCAGTCCAGGGTCGAAGTACGAGCAGTACTTC,TRBV28,TRBJ2-7,-,-
CASRHDTTEGQYF,TGTGCCAGCAGACACGACACGACGGAGGGGCAGTACTTC,TRBV7-9,TRBJ2-7,-,-
CATRQGRTGELFF,TGTGCCACTAGACAGGGTCGGACCGGGGAGCTGTTTTTT,TRBV10-3,TRBJ2-2,-,TRBD1
CASSLAGTGGSDEQFF,TGTGCTAGCAGCTTAGCCGGGACAGGGGGGTCGGATGAGCAGTTCTTC,TRBV7-7,TRBJ2-1,-,TRBD1